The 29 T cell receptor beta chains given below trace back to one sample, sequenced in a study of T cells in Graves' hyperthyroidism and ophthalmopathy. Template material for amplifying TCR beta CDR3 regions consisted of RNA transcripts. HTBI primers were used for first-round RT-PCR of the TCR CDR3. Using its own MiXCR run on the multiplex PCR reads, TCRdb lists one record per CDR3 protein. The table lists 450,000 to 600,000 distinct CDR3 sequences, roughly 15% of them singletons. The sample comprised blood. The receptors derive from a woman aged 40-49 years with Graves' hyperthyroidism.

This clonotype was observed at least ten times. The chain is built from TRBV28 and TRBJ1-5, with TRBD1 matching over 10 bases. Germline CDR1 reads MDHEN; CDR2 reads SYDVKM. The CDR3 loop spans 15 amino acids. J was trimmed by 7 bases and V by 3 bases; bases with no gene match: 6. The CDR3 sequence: CASSFGTGAEQPQHF. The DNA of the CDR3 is TGTGCCAGCAGTTTCGGGACAGGGGCGGAACAGCCCCAGCATTTT.

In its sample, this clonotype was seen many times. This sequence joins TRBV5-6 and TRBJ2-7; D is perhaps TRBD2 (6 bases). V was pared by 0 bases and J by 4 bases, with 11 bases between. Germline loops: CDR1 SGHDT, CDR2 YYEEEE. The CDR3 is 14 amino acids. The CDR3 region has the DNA TGTGCCAGCAGCTTGGGGGGACTCCATTACGAGCAGTACTTC. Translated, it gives CASSLGGLHYEQYF.

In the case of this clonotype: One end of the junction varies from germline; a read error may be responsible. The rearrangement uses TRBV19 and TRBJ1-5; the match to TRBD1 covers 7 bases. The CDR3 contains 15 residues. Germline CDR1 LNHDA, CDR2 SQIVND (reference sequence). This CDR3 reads CAGSPTGTNNQPQHF. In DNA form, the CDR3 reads TGTGCCGGTAGCCCGACAGGGACAAACAATCAGCCCCAGCATTTT.

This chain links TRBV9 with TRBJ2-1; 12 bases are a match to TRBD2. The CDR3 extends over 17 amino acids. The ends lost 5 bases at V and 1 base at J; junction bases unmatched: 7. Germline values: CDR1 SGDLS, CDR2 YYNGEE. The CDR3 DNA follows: TGTGCCAGCAGTCGACTAGCGGGAGTCTCTTCCTACAATGAGCAGTTCTTC. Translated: CASSRLAGVSSYNEQFF. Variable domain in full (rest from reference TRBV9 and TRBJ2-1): DSGVTQTPKHLITATGQRVTLRCSPRSGDLSVYWYQQSLDQGLQFLIQYYNGEERAKGNILERFSAQQFPDLHSELNLSSLELGDSALYFCASSRLAGVSSYNEQFFGPGTRLTVL.

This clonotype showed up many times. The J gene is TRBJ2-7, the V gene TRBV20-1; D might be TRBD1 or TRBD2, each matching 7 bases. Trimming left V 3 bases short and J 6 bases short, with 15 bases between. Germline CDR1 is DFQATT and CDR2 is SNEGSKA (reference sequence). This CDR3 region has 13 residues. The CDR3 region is CSASPDREGEQYF. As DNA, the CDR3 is TGCAGTGCTAGCCCCGACAGGGAGGGCGAGCAGTACTTC.

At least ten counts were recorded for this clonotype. CDR3 coding DNA: TGCAGTGCTAGAGCCCCCGTGGGTGGCACAGATACGCAGTATTTT. It yields the protein CSARAPVGGTDTQYF. The V call is TRBV20-1, the J call TRBJ2-3; D gene unclear. V lost 1 base to trimming and J lost 1 base, with 12 bases between them. Per the germline V gene, CDR1 is DFQATT and CDR2 is SNEGSKA (reference sequence). This CDR3 region has 15 residues.

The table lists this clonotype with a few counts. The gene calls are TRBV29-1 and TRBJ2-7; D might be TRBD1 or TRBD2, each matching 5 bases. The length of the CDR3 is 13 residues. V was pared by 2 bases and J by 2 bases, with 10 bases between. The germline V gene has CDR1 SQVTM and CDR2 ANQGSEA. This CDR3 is CSVERDGTYEQYF. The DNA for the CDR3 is TGCAGCGTTGAAAGGGACGGGACCTACGAGCAGTACTTC.

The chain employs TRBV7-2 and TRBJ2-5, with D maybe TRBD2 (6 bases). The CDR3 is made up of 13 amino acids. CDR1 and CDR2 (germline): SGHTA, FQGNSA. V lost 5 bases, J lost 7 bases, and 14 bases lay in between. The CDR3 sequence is CASSIGGYGTQYF. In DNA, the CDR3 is TGTGCCAGCAGCATCGGGGGTTACGGGACCCAGTACTTC.

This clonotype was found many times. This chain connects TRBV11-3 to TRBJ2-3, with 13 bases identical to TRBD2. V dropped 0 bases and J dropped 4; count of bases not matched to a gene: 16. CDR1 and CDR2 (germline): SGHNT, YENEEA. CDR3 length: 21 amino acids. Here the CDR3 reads CASSLEATDNRLAGGPDTQYF. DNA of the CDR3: TGTGCCAGCAGCTTAGAGGCAACGGACAACCGACTAGCGGGAGGTCCAGATACGCAGTATTTT.

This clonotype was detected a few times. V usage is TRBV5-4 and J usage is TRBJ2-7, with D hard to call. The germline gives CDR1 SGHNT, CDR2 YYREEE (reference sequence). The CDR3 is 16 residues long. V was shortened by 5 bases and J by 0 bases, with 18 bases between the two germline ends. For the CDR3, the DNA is TGTGCCAGCAGTTGGGCCGGGCATAATTTCTCCTACGAGCAGTACTTC. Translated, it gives CASSWAGHNFSYEQYF.

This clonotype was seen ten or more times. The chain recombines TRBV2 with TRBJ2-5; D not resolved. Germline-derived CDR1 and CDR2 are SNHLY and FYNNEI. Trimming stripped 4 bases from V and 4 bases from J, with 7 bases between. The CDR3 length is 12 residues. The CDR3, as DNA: TGTGCCAGCAGTGGGGCCTCAGAGACCCAGTACTTC. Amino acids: CASSGASETQYF.

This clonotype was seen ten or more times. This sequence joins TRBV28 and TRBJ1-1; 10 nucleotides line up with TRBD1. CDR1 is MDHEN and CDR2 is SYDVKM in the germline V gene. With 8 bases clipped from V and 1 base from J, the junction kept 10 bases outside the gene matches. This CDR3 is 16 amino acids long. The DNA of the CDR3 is TGTGCCAGCCGATACCCTGGGACAGGGGCGAACACTGAAGCTTTCTTT. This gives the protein CASRYPGTGANTEAFF.

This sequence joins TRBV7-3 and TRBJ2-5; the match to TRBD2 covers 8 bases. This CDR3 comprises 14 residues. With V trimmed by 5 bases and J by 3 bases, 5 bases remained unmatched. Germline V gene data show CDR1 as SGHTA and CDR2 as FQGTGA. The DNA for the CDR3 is TGTGCCAGCAGCCGGGGGGGGGGTAAAGAGACCCAGTACTTC. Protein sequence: CASSRGGGKETQYF.

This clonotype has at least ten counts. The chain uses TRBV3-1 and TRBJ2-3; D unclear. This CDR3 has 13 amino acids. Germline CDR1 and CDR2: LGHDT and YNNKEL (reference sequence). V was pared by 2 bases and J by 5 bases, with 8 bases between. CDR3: CASSQQIGDTQYF. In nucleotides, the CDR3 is TGTGCCAGCAGCCAACAAATCGGAGATACGCAGTATTTT.

This CDR3 reads CASSVELAAGELFF. Written as DNA, the CDR3 is TGTGCCAGCAGCGTAGAGCTGGCGGCCGGGGAGCTGTTTTTT. This rearrangement joins TRBV9 to TRBJ2-2; the D is unclear. V lost 0 bases and J 6 bases, leaving 9 bases between the germline ends. Germline V gene sequence: CDR1 SGDLS, CDR2 YYNGEE. The CDR3 spans 14 residues.

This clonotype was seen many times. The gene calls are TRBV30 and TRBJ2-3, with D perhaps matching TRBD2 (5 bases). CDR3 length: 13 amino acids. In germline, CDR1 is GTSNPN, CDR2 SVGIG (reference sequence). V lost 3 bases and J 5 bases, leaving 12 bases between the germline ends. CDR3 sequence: CAWSMPSRDTQYF. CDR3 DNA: TGTGCCTGGAGCATGCCTAGCCGAGATACGCAGTATTTT.

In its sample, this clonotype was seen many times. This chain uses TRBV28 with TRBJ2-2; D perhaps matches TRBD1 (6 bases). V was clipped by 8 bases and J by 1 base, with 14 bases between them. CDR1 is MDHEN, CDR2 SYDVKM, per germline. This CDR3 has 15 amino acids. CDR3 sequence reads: CASLTRDKNTGELFF. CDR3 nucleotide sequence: TGTGCCAGCCTCACCCGGGACAAGAACACCGGGGAGCTGTTTTTT.

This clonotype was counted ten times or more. CDR3 bases: TGTGCCAGCAGCCCCCTTCGGGGGGGGTATTACAATGAGCAGTTCTTC. This codes for CASSPLRGGYYNEQFF. V and J are TRBV11-2 and TRBJ2-1; 8 nucleotides align to TRBD2. The CDR3 consists of 16 residues. J lost 4 bases, V lost 5 bases, and 10 bases had no gene match. The germline V gene encodes CDR1 SGHAT and CDR2 FQNNGV.

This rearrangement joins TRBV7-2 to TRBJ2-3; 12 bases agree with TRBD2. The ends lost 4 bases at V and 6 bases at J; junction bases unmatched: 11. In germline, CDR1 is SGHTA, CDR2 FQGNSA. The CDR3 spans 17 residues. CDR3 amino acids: CASSSPSGRGVGDTQYF. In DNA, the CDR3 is TGTGCCAGCAGCTCCCCTAGCGGGAGGGGGGTCGGGGATACGCAGTATTTT.

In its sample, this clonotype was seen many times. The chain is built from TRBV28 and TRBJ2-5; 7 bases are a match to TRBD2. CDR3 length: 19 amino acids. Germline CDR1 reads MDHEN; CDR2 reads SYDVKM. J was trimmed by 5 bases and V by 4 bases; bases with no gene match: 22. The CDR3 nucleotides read TGTGCCAGCAGTTCTTGGTGGCTATATAGGCGGGAGAAATGGGAGACCCAGTACTTC. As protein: CASSSWWLYRREKWETQYF.

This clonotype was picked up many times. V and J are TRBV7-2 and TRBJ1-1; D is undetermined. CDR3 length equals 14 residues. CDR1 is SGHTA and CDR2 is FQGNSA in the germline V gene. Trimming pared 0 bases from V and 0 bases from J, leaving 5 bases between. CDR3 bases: TGTGCCAGCAGCTTAGCCCGAATGAACACTGAAGCTTTCTTT. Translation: CASSLARMNTEAFF.

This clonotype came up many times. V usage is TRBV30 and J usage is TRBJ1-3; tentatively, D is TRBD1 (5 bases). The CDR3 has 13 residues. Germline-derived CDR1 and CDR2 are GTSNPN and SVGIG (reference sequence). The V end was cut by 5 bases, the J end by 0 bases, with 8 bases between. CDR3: CAWVGGSGNTIYF. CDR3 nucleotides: TGTGCCTGGGTGGGGGGCTCTGGAAACACCATATATTTT.

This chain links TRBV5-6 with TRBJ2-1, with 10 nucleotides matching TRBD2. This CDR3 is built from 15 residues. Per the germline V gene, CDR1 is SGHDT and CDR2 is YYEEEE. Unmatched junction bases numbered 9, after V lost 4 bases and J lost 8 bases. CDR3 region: CASSHGASGSHEQFF. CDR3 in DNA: TGTGCCAGCAGCCACGGGGCTAGCGGGAGTCATGAGCAGTTCTTC.

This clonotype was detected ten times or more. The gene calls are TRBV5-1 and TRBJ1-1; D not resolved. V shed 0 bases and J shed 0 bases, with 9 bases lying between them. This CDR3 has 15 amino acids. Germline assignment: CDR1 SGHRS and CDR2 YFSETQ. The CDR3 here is CASSLVGNMNTEAFF. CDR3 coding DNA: TGCGCCAGCAGCTTGGTTGGCAACATGAACACTGAAGCTTTCTTT.

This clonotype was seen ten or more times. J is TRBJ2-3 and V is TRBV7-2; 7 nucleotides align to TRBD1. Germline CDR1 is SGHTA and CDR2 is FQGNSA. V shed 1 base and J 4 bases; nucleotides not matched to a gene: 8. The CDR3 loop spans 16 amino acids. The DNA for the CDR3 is TGTGCCAGCAGCTTAGTTGGGACAGAACTTGCAGATACGCAGTATTTT. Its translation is CASSLVGTELADTQYF.

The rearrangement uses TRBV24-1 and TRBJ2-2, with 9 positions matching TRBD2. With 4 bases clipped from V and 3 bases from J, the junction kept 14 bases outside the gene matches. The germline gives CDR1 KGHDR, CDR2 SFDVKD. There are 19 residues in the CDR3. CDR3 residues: CATSDPGASGNLHTGELFF. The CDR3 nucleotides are TGTGCCACCAGTGACCCTGGGGCTAGCGGGAACCTCCACACCGGGGAGCTGTTTTTT.

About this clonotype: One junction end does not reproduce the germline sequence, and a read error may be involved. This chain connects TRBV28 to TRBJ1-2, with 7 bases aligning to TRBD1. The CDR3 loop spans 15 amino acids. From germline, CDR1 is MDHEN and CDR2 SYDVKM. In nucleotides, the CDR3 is TGTGCCAGCAGTTCCCGGACAGGAGTGGGCTATGGCCACACCTTC. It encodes CASSSRTGVGYGHTF.

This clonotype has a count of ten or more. DNA of the CDR3: TGCAGTGCTAGAGGGAGACTAGCGGAACTTAACACCGGGGAGCTGTTTTTT. Its protein is CSARGRLAELNTGELFF. This sequence joins TRBV20-1 and TRBJ2-2; TRBD2 matches 9 bases. V lost 1 base to trimming and J lost 2 bases; unmatched junction nucleotides: 8. The CDR3 is made up of 17 amino acids. Germline CDR1 and CDR2: DFQATT and SNEGSKA (reference sequence).

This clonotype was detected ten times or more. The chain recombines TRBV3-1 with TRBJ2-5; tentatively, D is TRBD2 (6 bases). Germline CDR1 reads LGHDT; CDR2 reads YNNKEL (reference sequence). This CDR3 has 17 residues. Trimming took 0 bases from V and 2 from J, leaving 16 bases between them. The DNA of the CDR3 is TGTGCCAGCAGCCAAGAACGTTTTAGCGGTTCTCAAGAGACCCAGTACTTC. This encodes CASSQERFSGSQETQYF.